This entry lists 26 T cell receptor beta chains sequenced from one sample in a study of cytomegalovirus exposure and HLA in healthy donors. Data came from immunoSEQ multiplex PCR; TCRdb stores just in-frame clones and leaves some out. The sample holds 100,000 to 150,000 clones, about 96% seen once. Sequenced material: PBMCs. All receptors derive from a man in his late teens or twenties in good health and CMV-seronegative.

The V call is TRBV28, the J call TRBJ2-7; 8 positions agree with TRBD1. CDR1 is MDHEN and CDR2 is SYDVKM in the germline V gene. Germline trimming cut 5 bases from V and 6 bases from J; bases unmatched to any gene: 12. The CDR3 covers 15 residues. The CDR3 nucleotides are TGTGCCAGCAGTACAAGGACAGGGAACGTTCGCGAGCAGTACTTC. It yields the protein CASSTRTGNVREQYF.

V and J are TRBV19 and TRBJ2-2; D call uncertain. CDR1 and CDR2 from the germline V gene are LNHDA and SQIVND (reference sequence). This CDR3 is 15 amino acids long. V was shortened by 1 base and J by 0 bases, with 6 bases between the two germline ends. CDR3 amino acids: CASSIARTNTGELFF. Here the CDR3 DNA reads TGTGCCAGTAGTATAGCCAGAACGAACACCGGGGAGCTGTTTTTT.

This sequence joins TRBV5-6 and TRBJ2-1; tentatively, D is TRBD2 (6 bases). The CDR3 has 14 amino acids. CDR1 is SGHDT and CDR2 is YYEEEE in the germline V gene. V was trimmed by 4 bases and J by 9 bases, leaving 17 bases between them. This chain's CDR3 is CASSPGLVSGEQFF. DNA of the CDR3: TGTGCCAGCAGCCCGGGACTTGTAAGCGGTGAGCAGTTCTTC.

The CDR3 nucleotides read TGTGCCAGCAGCCATGACAGATACGAGCAGTACTTC. Translation gives CASSHDRYEQYF. The V call is TRBV4-2, the J call TRBJ2-7, with D possibly matching TRBD1 (5 bases). CDR3 length: 12 amino acids. V shed 3 bases and J shed 4 bases, with 7 bases lying between them. Germline values: CDR1 LGHNA, CDR2 YNFKEQ.

The chain employs TRBV19 and TRBJ1-2, with TRBD1 matching over 7 bases. Trimming removed 9 bases from V and 4 bases from J; junction bases left unmatched: 17. The germline V gene has CDR1 LNHDA and CDR2 SQIVND (reference sequence). There are 16 residues in the CDR3. The CDR3 nucleotides read TGTGCCAGGATCGCAGGGGGAGGTCCTCCTACCTATGGCTACACCTTC. Protein sequence: CARIAGGGPPTYGYTF. Full variable domain (outside the CDR3, taken from reference TRBV19 and TRBJ1-2): DGGITQSPKYLFRKEGQNVTLSCEQNLNHDAMYWYRQDPGQGLRLIYYSQIVNDFQKGDIAEGYSVSREKKESFPLTVTSAQKNPTAFYLCARIAGGGPPTYGYTFGSGTRLTVV.

The chain has TRBV19 and TRBJ1-1, with 11 bases matching TRBD1. CDR3 length equals 16 residues. Trimming removed 4 bases from V and 2 bases from J; junction bases left unmatched: 6. Per the germline V gene, CDR1 is LNHDA and CDR2 is SQIVND (reference sequence). The CDR3 DNA follows: TGTGCCAGTAGTACCCGGACAGGGGGCGACAACACTGAAGCTTTCTTT. Translated, it gives CASSTRTGGDNTEAFF.

J is TRBJ1-2 and V is TRBV5-4; no clear D gene. With 0 bases removed from V and 8 bases from J, the gap between germline ends came to 14 bases. The CDR3 runs to 14 residues. Looked up from germline, CDR1 is SGHNT and CDR2 is YYREEE (reference sequence). CDR3 protein: CASSLEARIGGYTF. The CDR3 DNA follows: TGTGCCAGCAGCTTGGAGGCGAGGATCGGGGGCTACACCTTC.

The V call is TRBV9, the J call TRBJ2-3, with D tentatively TRBD1 (6 bases). V was shortened by 0 bases and J by 1 base, with 15 bases between the two germline ends. Germline CDR1 is SGDLS and CDR2 is YYNGEE. The length of the CDR3 is 17 residues. This CDR3 reads CASSVEQGPVGTDTQYF. DNA of the CDR3: TGTGCCAGCAGCGTAGAACAGGGTCCGGTTGGCACAGATACGCAGTATTTT.

J is TRBJ2-3 and V is TRBV5-4; 7 bases match TRBD2. CDR3 length equals 15 residues. The germline CDR1 and CDR2 sequences are SGHNT and YYREEE (reference sequence). V shed 4 bases, J shed 2 bases, and the junction held 7 bases outside the gene matches. The CDR3 loop reads CASSGTSANTDTQYF. The CDR3 DNA is TGTGCCAGCAGCGGCACTAGCGCAAACACAGATACGCAGTATTTT.

The V call is TRBV7-3, the J call TRBJ2-3; TRBD2 agrees at 8 bases. V lost 2 bases and J lost 4; bases outside the gene matches: 8. CDR1 is SGHTA and CDR2 is FQGTGA in the germline V gene. The length of the CDR3 is 16 residues. The CDR3 sequence is CASSLLPAGASDTQYF. The DNA of the CDR3 is TGTGCCAGCAGCTTACTGCCAGCGGGAGCGTCAGATACGCAGTATTTT.

The V and J genes are TRBV27 and TRBJ2-5; TRBD1 matches 7 bases. Losses at the gene ends were 5 bases for V and 4 bases for J; bases not matched to a gene: 7. The germline gives CDR1 MNHEY, CDR2 SMNVEV (reference sequence). This CDR3 contains 14 residues. The chain's CDR3 is CASSRDRVGETQYF. The CDR3 DNA is TGTGCCAGCAGTCGCGACAGGGTGGGAGAGACCCAGTACTTC.

This sequence joins TRBV4-3 and TRBJ2-3; the match to TRBD2 covers 13 bases. The V gene end was trimmed by 3 bases and the J gene end by 4 bases; junction bases not matched to a gene: 4. The germline gives CDR1 LGHNA, CDR2 YSLEER. The CDR3 consists of 16 residues. The CDR3 DNA sequence: TGCGCCAGCAGCCAGCGGACTAGCGGGAGCGCAGATACGCAGTATTTT. Encoded protein: CASSQRTSGSADTQYF.

This rearrangement joins TRBV5-4 to TRBJ2-7; 8 positions agree with TRBD1. This CDR3 is built from 15 residues. Germline-derived CDR1 and CDR2 are SGHNT and YYREEE (reference sequence). The ends lost 0 bases at V and 2 bases at J; junction bases unmatched: 4. DNA for the CDR3: TGTGCCAGCAGCTTGGTTGGACAGGGCACCTACGAGCAGTACTTC. This gives the protein CASSLVGQGTYEQYF.

This chain connects TRBV27 to TRBJ2-7; 8 bases match TRBD1. The CDR3 spans 15 residues. Germline V gene lookup returns CDR1 MNHEY and CDR2 SMNVEV (reference sequence). The J segment lost 2 bases and the V segment lost 4 bases, leaving 7 bases of the junction unmatched. The DNA of the CDR3 is TGTGCCAGCAGTTCTCCCGGACAGGGAACCTACGAGCAGTACTTC. It specifies CASSSPGQGTYEQYF.

This chain connects TRBV19 to TRBJ2-7, with 8 bases aligning to TRBD1. The V segment lost 5 bases and the J segment 0 bases; nucleotides outside the gene matches: 3. The CDR3 length is 14 residues. The germline V gene encodes CDR1 LNHDA and CDR2 SQIVND (reference sequence). CDR3 DNA sequence: TGTGCCAGTAGTGTTGGACAGGGCTCCTACGAGCAGTACTTC. Amino acid sequence: CASSVGQGSYEQYF.

Concerning this clone itself: At the DNA level, this CDR3 is encoded by other sequences in the same sample as well. The chain has TRBV9 and TRBJ1-1, with D possibly being TRBD1 (5 bases). The germline V gene encodes CDR1 SGDLS and CDR2 YYNGEE. The CDR3 runs 12 residues. V lost 3 bases and J 5 bases, leaving 8 bases between the germline ends. The CDR3 sequence: CASSAGGTEAFF. DNA for the CDR3: TGTGCCAGCAGCGCCGGGGGGACTGAAGCTTTCTTT.

The chain uses TRBV6-5 and TRBJ1-1; TRBD1 aligns across 7 bases. The CDR3 length is 14 residues. The ends lost 6 bases at V and 1 base at J; junction bases unmatched: 5. CDR1 is MNHEY, CDR2 SVGAGI, per germline. CDR3 bases: TGTGCCAGCAGAGGGGGCGTGGCGAACACTGAAGCTTTCTTT. It codes for CASRGGVANTEAFF.

The rearrangement uses TRBV27 and TRBJ1-1, with D possibly TRBD1 on 5 matching bases. Germline V gene lookup returns CDR1 MNHEY and CDR2 SMNVEV (reference sequence). CDR3 size: 15 residues. The ends were cut back, 3 bases at V and 1 base at J, with 12 bases in the middle. CDR3 protein: CASSFHRLSNTEAFF. The CDR3 DNA follows: TGTGCCAGCAGTTTCCACAGGCTATCGAACACTGAAGCTTTCTTT.

The rearrangement uses TRBV9 and TRBJ2-3, with D perhaps TRBD2 (6 bases). Germline CDR1 and CDR2: SGDLS and YYNGEE. CDR3 size: 17 residues. The V and J ends lost 3 bases and 0 bases respectively, with 17 bases between them. The CDR3 DNA reads TGTGCCAGCAGCGCACCCCGGCCGGGACTCAGCACAGATACGCAGTATTTT. Its protein product is CASSAPRPGLSTDTQYF.

The chain employs TRBV27 and TRBJ1-5, with D possibly TRBD1 on 5 matching bases. Germline V gene sequence: CDR1 MNHEY, CDR2 SMNVEV (reference sequence). The V end lost 4 bases, the J end lost 2 bases, and 15 bases lay between the germline ends. The CDR3 runs 16 residues. The CDR3 here is CASSSAEDIRNQPQHF. The CDR3 nucleotides read TGTGCCAGCAGTTCGGCCGAGGACATCCGCAATCAGCCCCAGCATTTT.

V gene TRBV5-6 combines with J gene TRBJ2-2; TRBD1 aligns across 11 bases. The CDR3 consists of 17 residues. V dropped 1 base and J dropped 4; count of bases not matched to a gene: 6. Germline CDR1 and CDR2: SGHDT and YYEEEE. In nucleotides, the CDR3 is TGTGCCAGCAGCTTGCCCACCGGGACAGGGGGCACCGGGGAGCTGTTTTTT. Amino acids: CASSLPTGTGGTGELFF.

The V call is TRBV28, the J call TRBJ2-7; D may be TRBD1 (7 bases). Germline values: CDR1 MDHEN, CDR2 SYDVKM. Between the trimmed V and J ends, which lost 6 bases and 3 bases, there was a span of 15 bases. There are 14 residues in the CDR3. The CDR3: CASRTRQGGYEQYF. The DNA for the CDR3 is TGTGCCAGCAGGACTAGACAGGGAGGCTACGAGCAGTACTTC.

This chain uses TRBV25-1 with TRBJ2-2, with 7 positions matching TRBD1. The CDR3 runs 13 residues. Germline loops: CDR1 MGHDK, CDR2 SYGVNS. The ends lost 4 bases at V and 5 bases at J; junction bases unmatched: 1. The CDR3 DNA reads TGTGCCAGCAGTGTGACAGGGACCGGGGAGCTGTTTTTT. It yields the protein CASSVTGTGELFF.

The chain employs TRBV19 and TRBJ1-1, with a possible D match to TRBD1 (6 bases). Trimming left V 3 bases short and J 1 base short, with 12 bases between. This CDR3 has 15 amino acids. CDR1 LNHDA and CDR2 SQIVND come from the germline V gene (reference sequence). CDR3 residues: CASSMRGTGNTEAFF. CDR3 DNA: TGTGCCAGTAGTATGAGGGGGACGGGGAACACTGAAGCTTTCTTT.

V gene TRBV4-2 combines with J gene TRBJ2-4; D ambiguous. The V gene's germline CDR1 is LGHNA and CDR2 YNFKEQ. This CDR3 is built from 14 residues. With 3 bases removed from V and 0 bases from J, the gap between germline ends came to 6 bases. The CDR3 reads CASSHPVAKNIQYF. Written as DNA, the CDR3 is TGTGCCAGCAGCCACCCAGTAGCCAAAAACATTCAGTACTTC.

This chain connects TRBV5-6 to TRBJ2-7; D is possibly TRBD2 (5 bases). Trimming left V 0 bases short and J 3 bases short, with 13 bases between. Germline CDR1 is SGHDT and CDR2 is YYEEEE. The CDR3 spans 15 residues. The chain's CDR3 is CASSLEGSRGYEQYF. As DNA, the CDR3 is TGTGCCAGCAGCTTGGAGGGATCCCGGGGCTACGAGCAGTACTTC.